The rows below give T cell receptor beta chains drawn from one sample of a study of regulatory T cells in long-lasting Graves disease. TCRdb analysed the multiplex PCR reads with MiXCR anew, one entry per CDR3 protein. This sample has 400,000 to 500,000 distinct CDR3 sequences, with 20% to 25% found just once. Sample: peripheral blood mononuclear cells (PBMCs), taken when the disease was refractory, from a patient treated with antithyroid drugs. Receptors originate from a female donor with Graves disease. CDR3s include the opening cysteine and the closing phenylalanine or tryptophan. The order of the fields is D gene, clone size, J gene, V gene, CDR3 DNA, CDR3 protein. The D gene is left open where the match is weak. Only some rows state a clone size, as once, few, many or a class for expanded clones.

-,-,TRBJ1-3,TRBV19,TGTGCCAGTAGTATAAGACAGGCTGGAAACACCATATATTTT,CASSIRQAGNTIYF
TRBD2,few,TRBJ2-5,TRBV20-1,TGCAGTGCTTTACTAGCGGGAGGCTCAGAGACCCAGTACTTC,CSALLAGGSETQYF
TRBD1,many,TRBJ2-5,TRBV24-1,TGTGCCACCAGTGATTCAACAGGGGCGGGAGAGACCCAGTACTTC,CATSDSTGAGETQYF
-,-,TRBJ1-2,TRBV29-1,TGCAGCGTTCGATTACCTTTGGGCCCGACGTATGGCTACACCTTC,CSVRLPLGPTYGYTF
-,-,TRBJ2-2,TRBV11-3,TGTGCCAGCAGCCCGGGGTGGGGGGAGCTGTTTTTT,CASSPGWGELFF
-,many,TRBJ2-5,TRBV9,TGTGCCAGCAGCGTAGTGGGGGGCGACGAGACCCAGTACTTC,CASSVVGGDETQYF
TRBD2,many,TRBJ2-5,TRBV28,TGTGCCAGCAGTCCTAGCGGGAGAGAAGAGACCCAGTACTTC,CASSPSGREETQYF
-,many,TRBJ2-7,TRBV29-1,TGCAGCGTTACGTGGGGGCCTAACGAGCAGTACTTC,CSVTWGPNEQYF
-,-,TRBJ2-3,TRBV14,TGTGCCAGCAGCCAAGACCCTAGCTTCACAGATACGCAGTATTTT,CASSQDPSFTDTQYF
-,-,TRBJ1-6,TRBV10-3,TGTGCCATCAGTGAGCAGGAGTCACCCCTCCACTTT,CAISEQESPLHF
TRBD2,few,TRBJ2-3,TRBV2,TGTGCCAGCAGTAATCCAGCGGGGGTCACAGATACGCAGTATTTT,CASSNPAGVTDTQYF
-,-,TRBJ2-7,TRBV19,TGTGCCACAAGTAGGGGAAGTTCTACCTACGAGCAGTACTTC,CATSRGSSTYEQYF
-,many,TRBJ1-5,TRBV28,TGTGCCAGCACCCCTTCGAAGAGACACCTACCTAGCAATCAGCCCCAGCATTTT,CASTPSKRHLPSNQPQHF
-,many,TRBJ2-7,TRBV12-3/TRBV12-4,TGTGCCAGCAGTTTACCGACGGACTACGAGCAGTACTTC,CASSLPTDYEQYF
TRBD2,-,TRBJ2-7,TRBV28,TGTGCCACCGCAGTTTCCTCTACTAGCGGAACTATTCAGGCTGTTGGTGAGCAGTACTTC,CATAVSSTSGTIQAVGEQYF
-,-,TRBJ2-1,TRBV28,TGTGCCATCTCAAGTACTAGTGGTGGGTCTGGCGTTACTGAGCAGTTCTTC,CAISSTSGGSGVTEQFF
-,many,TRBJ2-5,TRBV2,TGTGCCAGCAGTGAGAGAGGGTGGGAGACCCAGTACTTC,CASSERGWETQYF
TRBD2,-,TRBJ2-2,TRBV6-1,TGTGCCAGCAGAGCGGGACCTAGTGCCGGGGAGCTGTTTTTT,CASRAGPSAGELFF
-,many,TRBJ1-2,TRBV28,TGTGCCAGCAGTTTAAGGGACGCGGTGGACTATGGCTACACCTTC,CASSLRDAVDYGYTF
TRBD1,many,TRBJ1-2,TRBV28,TGTGCCAGCAGTTCGGGACAGGCAACTGGGTATGGCTACACCTTC,CASSSGQATGYGYTF
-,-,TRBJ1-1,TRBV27,TGTGCCAGCAGTGGGGACGGCTTCGAAGCTTTCTTT,CASSGDGFEAFF
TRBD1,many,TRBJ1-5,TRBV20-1,TGCAGTGCGAGGAAGGGGGCAGCGGATCAGCCCCAGCATTTT,CSARKGAADQPQHF
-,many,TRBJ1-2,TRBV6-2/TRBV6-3,TGTGCCAGCAGTTACTCGTGGGGGCAAGGTGGCTACACCTTC,CASSYSWGQGGYTF
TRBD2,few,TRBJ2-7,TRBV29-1,TGCAGCGTTGAAGGCGGGGGGACTACCCACTCCTACGAGCAGTACTTC,CSVEGGGTTHSYEQYF
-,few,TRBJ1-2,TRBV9,TGTGCCAGCAGCCCCGGTTCTTCATCGTGGGGCTACACCTTC,CASSPGSSSWGYTF
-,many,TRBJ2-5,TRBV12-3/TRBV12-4,TGTGCCAGCAGCTTCAAGAAGGGGGCCCAGTACTTC,CASSFKKGAQYF
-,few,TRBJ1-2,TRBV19,TGTGCCAGTAGTGTCTGGACAGCTTCAAGTGGCTACACCTTC,CASSVWTASSGYTF
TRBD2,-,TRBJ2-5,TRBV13,TGTGCCAGCGGCTTAAGGCCCGGGAGCGGGGGCCAAGAGACCCAGTACTTC,CASGLRPGSGGQETQYF
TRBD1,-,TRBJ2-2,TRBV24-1,TGTGCCACCAGTGACACCCTCGGGACAGGGGCCGGGGAGCTGTTTTTT,CATSDTLGTGAGELFF
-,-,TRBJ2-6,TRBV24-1,TGTGCCACCAGTGATTCGCACGGGGCTCCCTACTCTGGGGCCAACGTCCTGACTTTC,CATSDSHGAPYSGANVLTF
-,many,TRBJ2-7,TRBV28,TGTGCCAGCAGTTTAACGGGTCTGATCTCCTACGAGCAGTACTTC,CASSLTGLISYEQYF
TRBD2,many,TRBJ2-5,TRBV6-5,TGTGCCAGCAGTTACGTTCCTAGCGGGGAAGAGACCCAGTACTTC,CASSYVPSGEETQYF
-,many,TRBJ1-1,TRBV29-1,TGCAGCGTCGAGCTACGTTTCAGTCCTGAAGCTTTCTTT,CSVELRFSPEAFF
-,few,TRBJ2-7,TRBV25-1,TGTGCCAGCAGTGCGGGACTCCAGAGCTCCTACGAGCAGTACTTC,CASSAGLQSSYEQYF
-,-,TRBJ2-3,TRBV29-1,TGCAGCGTTGAAGATCAGGGGACCACAGGAAACCCCACAGATACGCAGTATTTT,CSVEDQGTTGNPTDTQYF
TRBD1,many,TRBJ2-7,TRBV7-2,TGTGCCAGCAGCCACTGGGACAGTACCGACGAGCAGTACTTC,CASSHWDSTDEQYF
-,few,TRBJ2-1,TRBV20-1,TGCAGTGCATACGGGGCTAGTAGCAATGAGCAGTTCTTC,CSAYGASSNEQFF
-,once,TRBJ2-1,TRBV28,TGTGCCAGCAGTCCCCCGGGAAGCCTCTACAATGAGCAGTTCTTC,CASSPPGSLYNEQFF
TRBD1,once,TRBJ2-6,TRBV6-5,TGTGCCAGCAGTTGGACAGGGGCTGGGGCTAACGTCCTGACTTTC,CASSWTGAGANVLTF
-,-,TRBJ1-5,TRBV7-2,TGTGCCAGCAGCTTAGAATGGGGGAATAGCAATCAGCCCCAGCATTTT,CASSLEWGNSNQPQHF
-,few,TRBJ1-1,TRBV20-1,TGCAGTGCTAGAGATCAAGCGACAGCCTACATGAACACTGAAGCTTTCTTT,CSARDQATAYMNTEAFF
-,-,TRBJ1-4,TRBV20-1,TGCAGTGCTAGGAGACCCCGGGTTTCGGAGGAAAAACTGTTTTTT,CSARRPRVSEEKLFF
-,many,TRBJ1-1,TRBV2,TGTGCCACCAGGGAAACGAACACTGAAGCTTTCTTT,CATRETNTEAFF
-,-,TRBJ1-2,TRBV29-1,TGCAGCGTTGAGGGGGCCTATGGCTACACCTTC,CSVEGAYGYTF
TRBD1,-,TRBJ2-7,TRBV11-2,TGTGCCAGCAGCCCTAGGAACAGGGGGCTGTACGAGCAGTACTTC,CASSPRNRGLYEQYF
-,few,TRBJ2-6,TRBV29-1,TGCAGCGTCCGAACAGGGACCGGGGCCAACGTCCTGACTTTC,CSVRTGTGANVLTF
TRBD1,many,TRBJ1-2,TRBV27,TGTGCCAGCACCCCGGGGACAGGGACCTATGGCTACACCTTC,CASTPGTGTYGYTF
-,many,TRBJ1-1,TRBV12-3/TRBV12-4,TGTGCCAGCAGCCAGACCCCCTCGACGGCTGAAGCTTTCTTT,CASSQTPSTAEAFF
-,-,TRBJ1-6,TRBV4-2,TGTGCCAGCAGCCAAGATTGGGGGGATCTGAATTCACCCCTCCACTTT,CASSQDWGDLNSPLHF
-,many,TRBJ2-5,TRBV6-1,TGTGCCAGCGGCCCGGGGCCGGTCGAGACCCAGTACTTC,CASGPGPVETQYF
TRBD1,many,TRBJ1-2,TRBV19,TGTGCCAGTAGCCACAGGGGGCGCAAGGAGAACTATGGCTACACCTTC,CASSHRGRKENYGYTF
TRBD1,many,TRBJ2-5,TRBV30,TGTGCCTACGGACAGGGCCAAGAGACCCAGTACTTC,CAYGQGQETQYF
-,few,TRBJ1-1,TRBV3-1,TGTGCCAGCAGCCAAGAAGGTCAGACGAAAGCTTTCTTT,CASSQEGQTKAFF
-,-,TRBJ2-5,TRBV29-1,TGCAGCGTTGAAGATGGGATGGTTACCAGGGGAGAGACCCAGTACTTC,CSVEDGMVTRGETQYF
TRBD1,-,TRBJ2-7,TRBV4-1,TGCGCCAGCAGCCAAGGTAGCCGGACAGGTTCCTACGAGCAGTACTTC,CASSQGSRTGSYEQYF
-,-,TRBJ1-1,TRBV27,TGTGCCAGCAGACCCCCGGGACAAAGGTGGTCCGCTGCTGAAGCTCTCTTT,CASRPPGQRWSAAEALF
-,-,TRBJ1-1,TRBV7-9,TGTGCCAGCAGCTTAGCAGGACAGCCTGAAGCTTTCTTT,CASSLAGQPEAFF
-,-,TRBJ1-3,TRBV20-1,TGCAGTGCTAGTGCCAGGGGCCCCTCCTCTGGAAACACCATATATTTT,CSASARGPSSGNTIYF
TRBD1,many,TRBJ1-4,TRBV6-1,TGTGCCAGCATGCCCATCGGGACAGCGAACGTTTTTGAAAAACTGTTTTTT,CASMPIGTANVFEKLFF